Listed below are T cell receptor beta chains from one sample, sequenced in a study of T cell responses to AZD1222 COVID-19 vaccine. Generated by immunoSEQ multiplex PCR, the TCRdb table keeps only in-frame clones and is missing some. The data contain about 110,000 clones, 87% of them singletons. The sample consisted of peripheral blood, taken on day 0 of AZD1222 vaccination. These receptors all stem from an adult in good health. Both conserved end residues are part of each CDR3. D genes are given only for firm matches. Some rows have no size entry. The others give once, few or many, or a class for an expanded clone.

>-|TRBJ2-1|15|TRBD1|TRBV25-1
CASQQDRGQGGEQFF
TGTGCCAGCCAACAGGACCGGGGACAGGGTGGTGAGCAGTTCTTC
>-|TRBJ1-6|17|-|TRBV15
CATSRDFAVYYNSPLHF
TGTGCCACCAGCAGAGATTTCGCAGTATATTATAATTCACCCCTCCACTTT
>once|TRBJ1-2|14|TRBD1|TRBV29-1
CSVGRTGDNYGYTF
TGCAGCGTGGGCCGGACAGGGGATAACTATGGCTACACCTTC
>-|TRBJ2-5|12|-|TRBV18
CASSPLSETQYF
TGTGCCAGCTCACCACTATCAGAGACCCAGTACTTC
>once|TRBJ2-5|14|TRBD1|TRBV5-1
CASSSPTGQETQYF
TGCGCCAGCAGCTCACCGACAGGGCAAGAGACCCAGTACTTC
>-|TRBJ1-1|15|TRBD1|TRBV6-1
CASSESQGARTEAFF
TGTGCCAGCAGTGAAAGTCAGGGGGCACGCACTGAAGCTTTCTTT
>-|TRBJ2-5|16|TRBD2|TRBV4-3
CASSQGASGGQETQYF
TGCGCCAGCAGCCAAGGGGCTAGCGGGGGCCAAGAGACCCAGTACTTC
>-|TRBJ1-1|15|-|TRBV19
CASSIQAGVNTEAFF
TGTGCCAGTAGTATTCAGGCAGGAGTGAACACTGAAGCTTTCTTT
>-|TRBJ2-1|14|TRBD2|TRBV29-1
CSVERQRGDNEQFF
TGCAGCGTTGAAAGACAGCGGGGGGACAATGAGCAGTTCTTC
>-|TRBJ2-7|15|-|TRBV19
CASSAEPRTAYEQYF
TGTGCCAGTAGTGCCGAACCCAGGACAGCCTACGAGCAGTACTTC
>-|TRBJ1-4|16|TRBD1|TRBV28
CASRTGGGAVYEKLFF
TGTGCCAGCAGAACAGGGGGTGGGGCTGTTTATGAAAAACTGTTTTTT
>-|TRBJ2-6|17|-|TRBV9
CASSASGQPSGANVLTF
TGTGCCAGCAGCGCCTCCGGACAGCCATCTGGGGCCAACGTCCTGACTTTC
>-|TRBJ2-2|16|-|TRBV28
CASSYPRTANTGELFF
TGTGCCAGCAGTTACCCTAGGACGGCGAACACCGGGGAGCTGTTTTTT
>-|TRBJ1-2|14|TRBD1|TRBV10-1
CASSGAGTVYGYTF
TGCGCCAGCAGTGGGGCCGGGACAGTCTATGGCTACACCTTC
>once|TRBJ1-6|14|TRBD1|TRBV18
CASSPTGERSPLHF
TGTGCCAGCTCACCGACAGGGGAAAGATCACCCCTCCACTTT
>-|TRBJ2-3|16|TRBD2|TRBV5-1
CASSSRLAGITDTQYF
TGCGCCAGCAGCTCTCGACTAGCGGGGATCACAGATACGCAGTATTTT
>-|TRBJ2-7|13|-|TRBV21-1
CASSKYGNKREYF
TGTGCCAGCAGCAAATACGGAAACAAGCGGGAGTACTTC
>-|TRBJ1-1|15|-|TRBV7-9
CASSPTGATDTEAFF
TGTGCCAGCAGCCCGACGGGGGCAACGGACACTGAAGCTTTCTTT
>-|TRBJ1-5|13|-|TRBV10-3
CAISESSRQPQHF
TGTGCCATCAGTGAATCCTCAAGACAGCCCCAGCATTTT
>-|TRBJ2-6|15|TRBD2|TRBV19
CASMTSRSGANVLTF
TGTGCCAGTATGACTAGCCGGTCCGGGGCCAACGTCCTGACTTTC
>-|TRBJ2-2|16|-|TRBV15
CATSRHGGANTGELFF
TGTGCCACCAGCCGTCACGGGGGCGCGAACACCGGGGAGCTGTTTTTT
>-|TRBJ1-2|16|TRBD1|TRBV2
CASSANGQAARYGYTF
TGTGCCAGCAGTGCCAACGGACAGGCCGCGCGCTATGGCTACACCTTC
>-|TRBJ1-6|12|-|TRBV5-6
CASLTVGSPLHF
TGTGCCAGTCTAACGGTTGGCTCACCCCTCCACTTT
>-|TRBJ1-2|15|-|TRBV28
CASSPYTETNYGYTF
TGTGCCAGCAGTCCTTACACAGAAACCAACTATGGCTACACCTTC
>-|TRBJ2-7|13|-|TRBV6-5
CASSYPGQREQYF
TGTGCCAGCAGTTACCCCGGACAGCGCGAGCAGTACTTC
>-|TRBJ2-3|16|TRBD2|TRBV7-8
CASSFQRGGREDTQYF
TGTGCCAGCAGCTTCCAGCGGGGGGGCCGAGAAGATACGCAGTATTTT